The clone carrying this T cell receptor beta chain has only one observation. Clones were sequenced by immunoSEQ multiplex PCR, and TCRdb holds only the in-frame ones, with some missing. The data contain 280,000 or so clones, around nine tenths of them singletons. These data belong to a study of blood T cell repertoires in COVID-19. Germline V gives CDR1 MNHEY, CDR2 SMNVEV (reference sequence). The CDR3 extends over 14 amino acids. The V gene lost 3 bases and the J gene lost 3 bases, with 6 bases spanning the gap. Participant ages covered roughly 18 to 89 years across around 22 US areas. The chain couples TRBV27 to TRBJ1-6; no clear D gene. This clonotype originated in a middle-aged woman who had recovered from COVID-19. Material: PBMCs or T cells enriched from blood (not recorded which). Written as DNA, the CDR3 is TGTGCCAGCAGTTTCCAGCGCTATAATTCACCCCTCCACTTT. Translation gives CASSFQRYNSPLHF.